Following are 20 T cell receptor beta chains from one sample sequenced in a study of control samples from healthy donors and cancer patients. Libraries were prepared by immunoSEQ multiplex PCR; TCRdb keeps only in-frame clonotypes and omits some of them. The repertoire holds some 130,000 clones, with approximately 92% as singletons. Sample: blood. The receptors here all came from a woman aged 45-59 years in good health.

This chain connects TRBV27 to TRBJ1-1; TRBD1 aligns across 9 bases. This CDR3 region has 15 residues. V gave up 7 bases and J gave up 4 bases; unmatched junction bases: 10. Germline V gene lookup returns CDR1 MNHEY and CDR2 SMNVEV (reference sequence). This chain's CDR3 is CASKSIQGAFTEAFF. Here the CDR3 DNA reads TGTGCCAGCAAGTCGATACAGGGGGCGTTCACTGAAGCTTTCTTT.

The rearrangement links TRBV5-4 to TRBJ2-4, with TRBD2 matching 9 bases. CDR1 is SGHNT, CDR2 YYREEE, per germline (reference sequence). V trimming: 5 bases; J trimming: 0 bases; junction bases outside the gene matches: 6. This CDR3 comprises 16 residues. Written as DNA, the CDR3 is TGTGCCAGCAGTAGCGGGGGTATTCTAGCCAAAAACATTCAGTACTTC. It translates to CASSSGGILAKNIQYF.

The J gene is TRBJ1-1, the V gene TRBV29-1; D is perhaps TRBD1 (5 bases). The CDR3 has 13 residues. V was trimmed by 7 bases and J by 1 base, leaving 13 bases between them. CDR1 SQVTM and CDR2 ANQGSEA come from the germline V gene. CDR3 residues: CSARQNGNTEAFF. For the CDR3, the DNA is TGCAGCGCCCGACAGAACGGGAACACTGAAGCTTTCTTT.

This chain uses TRBV3-1 (or the pseudogene TRBV3-2) with TRBJ2-3; D uncertain. The CDR3 totals 14 residues. CDR1 and CDR2 from the germline V gene are LGHDT and YNNKEL (reference sequence). Trimming removed 5 bases at V and 0 bases at J, with 9 bases between. CDR3 DNA: TGTGCCAGCAGCGTCGGGTTGAGCACAGATACGCAGTATTTT. It translates to CASSVGLSTDTQYF.

The rearrangement links TRBV2 to TRBJ1-5; 8 positions agree with TRBD1. Trimming removed 6 bases from V and 9 bases from J; junction bases left unmatched: 7. The CDR3 sequence is 13 residues long. Germline V gives CDR1 SNHLY, CDR2 FYNNEI. For the CDR3, the DNA is TGTGCCAGCAGACCAGGGGGCTTCGGGCCCCAGCATTTT. Translation: CASRPGGFGPQHF.

This clone was counted only a few times. The rearrangement uses TRBV25-1 and TRBJ1-1, with no clear D. CDR3 length: 11 residues. V shed 6 bases and J shed 1 base, with 3 bases lying between them. CDR1 is MGHDK and CDR2 is SYGVNS in the germline V gene. CDR3 coding DNA: TGTGCCAGCAGACAGAACACTGAAGCTTTCTTT. This translates into CASRQNTEAFF.

The chain combines TRBV18 with TRBJ2-1; 8 bases are shared with TRBD2. Germline V lookup: CDR1 KGHSH, CDR2 LQKENI. The CDR3 totals 15 residues. V lost 4 bases and J lost 9; bases outside the gene matches: 11. CDR3 amino acids: CASSRREGHGGEQFF. CDR3 bases: TGTGCCAGCTCACGTCGGGAGGGCCACGGTGGTGAGCAGTTCTTC. The full variable domain, rest sourced from reference TRBV18 and TRBJ2-1, is NAGVMQNPRHLVRRRGQEARLRCSPMKGHSHVYWYRQLPEEGLKFMVYLQKENIIDESGMPKERFSAEFPKEGPSILRIQQVVRGDSAAYFCASSRREGHGGEQFFGPGTRLTVL.

This clone was recorded only once. The chain joins TRBV5-6 to TRBJ1-2, with a weak D call TRBD1 (5 bases). The CDR3 has 14 amino acids. V was shortened by 4 bases and J by 4 bases, with 14 bases between the two germline ends. Germline V gives CDR1 SGHDT, CDR2 YYEEEE. DNA for the CDR3: TGTGCCAGCAGCGGGTGGGGCGGTATCTATGGCTACACCTTC. This gives the protein CASSGWGGIYGYTF.

The V call is TRBV15, the J call TRBJ2-5; D unresolved. V lost 0 bases to trimming and J lost 7 bases, with 6 bases between them. Germline CDR1 LNHNV, CDR2 YYDKDF (reference sequence). The CDR3 totals 12 residues. The CDR3 DNA sequence: TGTGCCACCAGCAGAGAGGGGTGGACCCAGTACTTC. Amino acid sequence: CATSREGWTQYF.

The chain couples TRBV9 to TRBJ1-2; TRBD1 matches at 7 bases. V shed 4 bases and J 4 bases; nucleotides not matched to a gene: 7. Germline CDR1 and CDR2: SGDLS and YYNGEE. This CDR3 has 14 amino acids. The CDR3 protein is CASSPRDSSYGYTF. The CDR3 DNA is TGTGCCAGCAGCCCTAGGGACAGTAGCTATGGCTACACCTTC.

The V call is TRBV20-1, the J call TRBJ2-7; D possibly corresponds to TRBD2 (6 bases). The V and J ends lost 4 bases and 7 bases respectively, with 8 bases between them. Germline CDR1 reads DFQATT; CDR2 reads SNEGSKA (reference sequence). The CDR3 sequence is 10 residues long. The CDR3 loop is CSATAGEQYF. The CDR3 DNA is TGCAGTGCTACCGCGGGAGAGCAGTACTTC.

The V and J genes are TRBV29-1 and TRBJ1-1, with no clear D. CDR1 and CDR2 (germline): SQVTM, ANQGSEA. The ends were cut back, 7 bases at V and 1 base at J, with 10 bases in the middle. The CDR3 has 12 residues. CDR3 in amino acids: CSAATANTEAFF. CDR3 nucleotides: TGCAGCGCCGCAACAGCGAACACTGAAGCTTTCTTT.

The chain carries TRBV19 and TRBJ2-5; D gene uncertain. CDR1 is LNHDA and CDR2 is SQIVND in the germline V gene (reference sequence). V was clipped by 3 bases and J by 1 base, with 6 bases between them. The CDR3 has 13 residues. The CDR3 DNA reads as TGTGCCAGTAGTATCTGGGGCCAAGAGACCCAGTACTTC. The encoded protein is CASSIWGQETQYF. Combining the CDR3 with reference TRBV19 and TRBJ2-5 gives the whole variable domain DGGITQSPKYLFRKEGQNVTLSCEQNLNHDAMYWYRQDPGQGLRLIYYSQIVNDFQKGDIAEGYSVSREKKESFPLTVTSAQKNPTAFYLCASSIWGQETQYFGPGTRLLVL.

The rearrangement joins TRBV19 to TRBJ1-1; maybe TRBD1 (5 bases). This CDR3 spans 14 amino acids. V gave up 4 bases and J gave up 5 bases, with 14 bases separating them. Germline loops: CDR1 LNHDA, CDR2 SQIVND (reference sequence). CDR3 residues: CASSTGGSVTEAFF. In nucleotides, the CDR3 is TGTGCCAGTAGTACGGGGGGTTCCGTGACTGAAGCTTTCTTT.

The chain is built from TRBV6-1 and TRBJ2-3; a weak D match, TRBD2 (5 bases). Trimming pared 3 bases from V and 11 bases from J, leaving 12 bases between. The CDR3 runs 12 residues. CDR1 MNHNS and CDR2 SASEGT come from the germline V gene. CDR3 bases: TGTGCCAGCAGTGATCTGCTAGCAAGGCAGTATTTT. This translates into CASSDLLARQYF.

V usage is TRBV29-1 and J usage is TRBJ2-7, with a weak D call TRBD1 (6 bases). The V gene's germline CDR1 is SQVTM and CDR2 ANQGSEA. The germline V and J ends were trimmed by 0 bases and 3 bases, with 15 bases remaining between them. The CDR3 extends over 15 amino acids. CDR3 region: CSVEDRSQGVYEQYF. DNA for the CDR3: TGCAGCGTTGAAGATCGATCACAGGGCGTCTACGAGCAGTACTTC.

J is TRBJ2-7 and V is TRBV5-6; no clear D gene. The CDR3 covers 13 residues. Germline assignment: CDR1 SGHDT and CDR2 YYEEEE. V lost 6 bases to trimming and J lost 3 bases, with 13 bases between them. The CDR3 DNA reads TGTGCCAGCACCCAGACCGGGTACTACGAGCAGTACTTC. Residues: CASTQTGYYEQYF.

The V and J genes are TRBV5-6 and TRBJ2-3; perhaps TRBD2 as D (6 bases). Germline loops: CDR1 SGHDT, CDR2 YYEEEE. Trimming stripped 7 bases from V and 2 bases from J, with 23 bases between. The length of the CDR3 is 17 residues. CDR3: CASYNFRRAANTDTQYF. CDR3 nucleotides: TGTGCCAGCTATAATTTCCGGAGGGCGGCTAACACAGATACGCAGTATTTT.

The rearrangement uses TRBV28 and TRBJ2-1; D is perhaps TRBD2 (6 bases). The V end was cut by 7 bases, the J end by 4 bases, with 17 bases between. The CDR3 consists of 15 residues. The germline V gene has CDR1 MDHEN and CDR2 SYDVKM. The CDR3 DNA reads as TGTGCCAGCACCCCATCGGGACTCGGGTACAATGAGCAGTTCTTC. Encoded protein: CASTPSGLGYNEQFF.

Here the CDR3 DNA reads TGTGCCAGCAGCCACAGGGACCGCCGCGGGGAGCTGTTTTTT. Amino acid sequence: CASSHRDRRGELFF. This chain uses TRBV3-1 (or the pseudogene TRBV3-2) with TRBJ2-2; D tentatively reads TRBD1 or TRBD2 (5 bases each). V was pared by 3 bases and J by 7 bases, with 12 bases between. CDR3 length: 14 residues. CDR1 is LGHDT, CDR2 YNNKEL, per germline (reference sequence).